A single sample gave rise to the 24 T cell receptor beta chains below, sequenced in a study of radiotherapy plus CTLA-4 blockade in lung cancer. The repertoire was sequenced with immunoSEQ multiplex PCR; TCRdb's copy has only in-frame clones and lacks some. The sample has 65,000 to 95,000 clones; more than 85% are singletons. Sequenced here: peripheral blood, sampled from a patient treated with radiotherapy plus ipilimumab. These receptors all stem from a human donor with non-small cell lung cancer who had stable disease on radiotherapy plus ipilimumab.

This clone turned up a few times. The chain joins TRBV15 to TRBJ2-6; no reliable D call. CDR3 length: 15 residues. Trimming left V 5 bases short and J 0 bases short, with 8 bases between. Germline V gives CDR1 LNHNV, CDR2 YYDKDF (reference sequence). CDR3 sequence (DNA): TGTGCCACCAGCGTGAGGATCTCTGGGGCCAACGTCCTGACTTTC. Its protein is CATSVRISGANVLTF.

V is TRBV30 and J is TRBJ1-3; 7 positions match TRBD1. CDR1 is GTSNPN and CDR2 is SVGIG in the germline V gene (reference sequence). There are 14 residues in the CDR3. The junction had 3 bases not matched to a gene; V was cut back by 0 bases and J by 4 bases. The CDR3 nucleotides are TGTGCCTGGAGTGTATCAGGGGGGGGAAACACCATATATTTT. Translated: CAWSVSGGGNTIYF.

The chain links TRBV9 to TRBJ1-4; D is unclear. CDR1 and CDR2 (germline): SGDLS, YYNGEE. This CDR3 spans 15 amino acids. V was shortened by 3 bases and J by 8 bases, with 17 bases between the two germline ends. CDR3 bases: TGTGCCAGCAGCGCCTGGACCGCCGGGAAGGAAAAACTGTTTTTT. It translates to CASSAWTAGKEKLFF.

The table lists this clone with a count of one. This chain links TRBV6-1 with TRBJ1-2; D is perhaps TRBD1 (6 bases). Trimming stripped 2 bases from V and 8 bases from J, with 12 bases between. The CDR3 totals 13 residues. Looked up from germline, CDR1 is MNHNS and CDR2 is SASEGT. The CDR3 DNA follows: TGTGCCAGCAGTGAAAAGGGGGGAGTAGGCTACACCTTC. The encoded protein is CASSEKGGVGYTF.

The chain couples TRBV7-2 to TRBJ2-1, with 12 nucleotides matching TRBD2. V shed 0 bases, J shed 9 bases, and the junction held 6 bases outside the gene matches. The CDR3 has 16 residues. The V gene's germline CDR1 is SGHTA and CDR2 FQGNSA. CDR3 sequence (DNA): TGTGCCAGCAGCTTAGCGCTAGCGGGGGGGCGGAGTGAGCAGTTCTTC. This sequence encodes CASSLALAGGRSEQFF. The complete variable domain, with remaining parts taken from reference TRBV7-2 and TRBJ2-1, reads GAGVSQSPSNKVTEKGKDVELRCDPISGHTALYWYRQSLGQGLEFLIYFQGNSAPDKSGLPSDRFSAERTGGSVSTLTIQRTQQEDSAVYLCASSLALAGGRSEQFFGPGTRLTVL.

The chain carries TRBV6-5 and TRBJ1-5; D remains unclear. Germline V CDR1 and CDR2: MNHEY, SVGAGI. The CDR3 contains 13 residues. Between the trimmed V and J ends, which lost 5 bases and 7 bases, there was a span of 12 bases. CDR3: CASSDRQDQPQHF. The CDR3 region has the DNA TGTGCCAGCAGTGATAGGCAGGACCAGCCCCAGCATTTT.

A single count supports this clone. The genes are TRBV15 and TRBJ1-5, with TRBD1 matching 12 bases. The junction had 6 bases not matched to a gene; V was cut back by 1 base and J by 2 bases. The germline V gene has CDR1 LNHNV and CDR2 YYDKDF (reference sequence). The CDR3 spans 18 residues. CDR3 DNA: TGTGCCACCAGCAGAGGGGACAGGGGGCTGTATGGCAATCAGCCCCAGCATTTT. Amino acid sequence: CATSRGDRGLYGNQPQHF.

The V call is TRBV5-1, the J call TRBJ2-3; D possibly corresponds to TRBD2 (6 bases). CDR3 size: 15 residues. Germline values: CDR1 SGHRS, CDR2 YFSETQ. V dropped 4 bases and J dropped 0 bases, with 12 bases sitting between them. CDR3 region: CASSTGSTSTDTQYF. The CDR3 DNA follows: TGCGCCAGCAGCACCGGGAGTACAAGCACAGATACGCAGTATTTT. Drawing the rest from reference TRBV5-1 and TRBJ2-3, the complete variable domain is KAGVTQTPRYLIKTRGQQVTLSCSPISGHRSVSWYQQTPGQGLQFLFEYFSETQRNKGNFPGRFSGRQFSNSRSEMNVSTLELGDSALYLCASSTGSTSTDTQYFGPGTRLTVL.

The CDR3 bases are TGCAGCGTTGGAGGACTAGCGGGACAGGGGGAGACCCAGTACTTC. Its translation: CSVGGLAGQGETQYF. V and J are TRBV29-1 and TRBJ2-5; TRBD2 matches 12 bases. With V trimmed by 4 bases and J by 5 bases, 8 bases remained unmatched. Per germline, CDR1 SQVTM and CDR2 ANQGSEA. The CDR3 is 15 amino acids.

This clone was recorded only once. The rearrangement links TRBV18 to TRBJ2-3; D is possibly TRBD1 or TRBD2 (6 bases each). This CDR3 region has 16 residues. Germline values: CDR1 KGHSH, CDR2 LQKENI. The V end was cut by 6 bases, the J end by 4 bases, with 20 bases between. CDR3 protein: CASSPTQGTGADTQYF. The CDR3 DNA reads as TGTGCCAGCTCGCCTACACAGGGCACGGGGGCAGATACGCAGTATTTT.

This chain connects TRBV12-2 to TRBJ2-1; the table gives TRBD1 as D, unverified against the DNA. TRBV12-2 is listed as a pseudogene. CDR3 length equals 17 residues. CDR3 protein: CASRLGYRGVPYNEQFF. CDR3 coding DNA: TGTGCAAGTCGCTTAGGGTACAGGGGGGTTCCCTACAATGAGCAGTTCTTC.

The CDR3 loop is CASSPILNTEAFF. CDR3 sequence (DNA): TGTGCCAGCTCACCAATCCTAAACACTGAAGCTTTCTTT. The rearrangement uses TRBV18 and TRBJ1-1; D call uncertain. Germline CDR1 is KGHSH and CDR2 is LQKENI. The CDR3 has 13 residues. Trimming took 2 bases from V and 2 from J, leaving 6 bases between them.

Here the CDR3 reads CASIQSLGTDTQYF. In nucleotides, the CDR3 is TGTGCCAGCATCCAATCCCTAGGGACAGATACGCAGTATTTT. The rearrangement uses TRBV2 and TRBJ2-3; D ambiguous. Looked up from germline, CDR1 is SNHLY and CDR2 is FYNNEI. The CDR3 consists of 14 residues. Trimming removed 7 bases at V and 3 bases at J, with 14 bases between.

This chain uses TRBV11-2 with TRBJ2-3; D perhaps matches TRBD1 (6 bases). CDR3 length: 16 amino acids. Germline CDR1 reads SGHAT; CDR2 reads FQNNGV. The V and J ends lost 5 bases and 5 bases respectively, with 20 bases between them. CDR3 loop: CASSMATGRRGDTQYF. The CDR3 DNA follows: TGTGCCAGCAGCATGGCCACAGGGCGCCGAGGAGATACGCAGTATTTT. Full variable domain (remainder filled in from reference TRBV11-2 and TRBJ2-3): EAGVAQSPRYKIIEKRQSVAFWCNPISGHATLYWYQQILGQGPKLLIQFQNNGVVDDSQLPKDRFSAERLKGVDSTLKIQPAKLEDSAVYLCASSMATGRRGDTQYFGPGTRLTVL.

The chain's CDR3 is CASSPTGQGAGEQYF. As DNA, the CDR3 is TGTGCCAGCAGCCCCACGGGACAGGGGGCCGGAGAGCAGTACTTC. This sequence joins TRBV27 and TRBJ2-7; 12 bases are shared with TRBD1. J was trimmed by 7 bases and V by 6 bases; bases with no gene match: 10. Germline V gene data show CDR1 as MNHEY and CDR2 as SMNVEV (reference sequence). This CDR3 spans 15 amino acids.

The rearrangement joins TRBV6-5 to TRBJ2-7; a weak D match, TRBD1 (7 bases). From germline, CDR1 is MNHEY and CDR2 SVGAGI. This CDR3 has 15 residues. V was trimmed by 5 bases and J by 2 bases, leaving 16 bases between them. The CDR3 spells CASSLRQGGAYEQYF. DNA for the CDR3: TGTGCCAGCAGTCTCCGCCAGGGGGGTGCCTACGAGCAGTACTTC.

This clone came up once. The rearrangement joins TRBV15 to TRBJ1-6, with 9 positions matching TRBD1. This CDR3 is 15 amino acids long. J lost 7 bases, V lost 2 bases, and 3 bases had no gene match. Germline CDR1 and CDR2: LNHNV and YYDKDF (reference sequence). This CDR3 is CATSRRQGGNSPLHF. The CDR3 coding sequence is TGTGCCACCAGCAGAAGACAGGGGGGAAATTCACCCCTCCACTTT.

This rearrangement joins TRBV11-3 to TRBJ2-3; the D is unclear. CDR1 and CDR2 (germline): SGHNT, YENEEA. Deletions cut 5 bases from V and 2 bases from J, with 8 bases between. The CDR3 totals 13 residues. The CDR3 spells CASSPADTDTQYF. The CDR3 DNA follows: TGTGCCAGCAGCCCGGCAGACACAGATACGCAGTATTTT.

This chain uses TRBV28 with TRBJ2-7, with D tentatively TRBD1 (5 bases). CDR3 length equals 14 residues. Trimming shortened V by 7 bases and J by 2 bases, and 15 bases separated the two germline ends. CDR1 and CDR2 from the germline V gene are MDHEN and SYDVKM. The CDR3 loop is CASNPTGSTYEQYF. The CDR3 region has the DNA TGTGCCAGCAATCCTACAGGCTCGACCTACGAGCAGTACTTC.

This clone was observed a single time. The V gene is TRBV19, the J gene TRBJ2-7, with TRBD2 matching 14 bases. Losses at the gene ends were 4 bases for V and 12 bases for J; bases not matched to a gene: 14. Germline V gene sequence: CDR1 LNHDA, CDR2 SQIVND (reference sequence). This CDR3 comprises 16 residues. Written as DNA, the CDR3 is TGTGCCAGTAGTACCCATCAGGGGACTAGCGGGGGAGTACTGTACTTC. This codes for CASSTHQGTSGGVLYF.

The chain is built from TRBV11-3 and TRBJ2-7; D remains ambiguous. Germline V lookup: CDR1 SGHNT, CDR2 YENEEA. V was clipped by 6 bases and J by 7 bases, with 19 bases between them. The CDR3 contains 14 residues. Here the CDR3 DNA reads TGTGCCAGCAGTCCAACCCGGGCCCACAAGGAGCAGTACTTC. Residues: CASSPTRAHKEQYF.

The chain carries TRBV28 and TRBJ1-2; 8 positions agree with TRBD1. The CDR3 extends over 12 amino acids. V dropped 5 bases and J dropped 8; count of bases not matched to a gene: 4. Germline lookup yields CDR1 MDHEN and CDR2 SYDVKM. The CDR3 loop reads CASSGQGRGYTF. The CDR3 bases are TGTGCCAGCAGTGGACAGGGCAGGGGCTACACCTTC.

The chain combines TRBV29-1 with TRBJ2-3, with D perhaps TRBD2 (5 bases). Germline V CDR1 and CDR2: SQVTM, ANQGSEA. V lost 3 bases to trimming and J lost 0 bases, with 10 bases between them. This CDR3 is 14 amino acids long. The CDR3 bases are TGCAGCGTTGATCGAGGGCCAAGCACAGATACGCAGTATTTT. This encodes CSVDRGPSTDTQYF.

The rearrangement links TRBV6-6 to TRBJ2-5; 7 nucleotides align to TRBD2. The CDR3 is 13 residues long. The germline V gene has CDR1 MNHNY and CDR2 SVGAGI (reference sequence). V trimming: 5 bases; J trimming: 5 bases; junction bases outside the gene matches: 5. DNA for the CDR3: TGTGCCAGCAGTGGGGGGGGGTTGGAGACCCAGTACTTC. Translated, it gives CASSGGGLETQYF.